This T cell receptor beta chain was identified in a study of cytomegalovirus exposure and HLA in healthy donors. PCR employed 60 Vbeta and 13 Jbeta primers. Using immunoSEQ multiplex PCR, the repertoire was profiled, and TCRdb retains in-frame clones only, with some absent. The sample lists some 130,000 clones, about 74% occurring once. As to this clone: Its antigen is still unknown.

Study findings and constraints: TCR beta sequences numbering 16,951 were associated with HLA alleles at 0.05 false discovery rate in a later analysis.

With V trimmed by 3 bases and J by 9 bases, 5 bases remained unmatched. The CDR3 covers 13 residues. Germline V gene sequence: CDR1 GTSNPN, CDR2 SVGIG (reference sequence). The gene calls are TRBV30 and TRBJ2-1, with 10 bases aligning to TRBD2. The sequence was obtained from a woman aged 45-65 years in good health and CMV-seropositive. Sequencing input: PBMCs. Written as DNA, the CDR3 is TGTGCCTGGAGGCTAGCGGGGGTGGGTGAGCAGTTCTTC. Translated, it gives CAWRLAGVGEQFF.